This TCR beta chain was recorded in a study of beta chain features in type 1 diabetes. Study-wide results and caveats: Patients and controls would share equally any PCR tilt toward shorter templates. Fewer junction insertions and more nucleotide deletions appeared in type 1 diabetes patients. Type 1 diabetes patients had TCRB CDR3s that were shorter (moderately but significantly so) in all four CD4+ subsets.

The ends were cut back, 4 bases at V and 5 bases at J, with 5 bases in the middle. Germline values: CDR1 DFQATT, CDR2 SNEGSKA (reference sequence). The CDR3 totals 10 residues. Expressed TCRB transcripts were sequenced after all isolated RNA was converted to cDNA. The method was immunoSEQ multiplex PCR; TCRdb's version includes in-frame clones alone and lacks a portion of them. The table records about 360,000 clones, roughly an eighth of them present only once. In this sample, this clone turned up a few times. The antigen is not known. The rearrangement uses TRBV20-1 and TRBJ1-1; D gene uncertain. This TCR was sampled from a man between 18 and 35 years old in good health. Sequenced material: naive CD4+ T cells from blood. As DNA, the CDR3 is TGCAGTGCTATCCGGACTGAAGCTTTCTTT. It is translated as CSAIRTEAFF.